This T cell receptor (beta chain) was obtained from a study of T cell repertoires in cytomegalovirus infection. Regarding this clonotype: As yet, its antigen is unknown.

This CDR3 has 14 amino acids. V lost 4 bases, J lost 4 bases, and 14 bases lay in between. In germline, CDR1 is SGDLS, CDR2 YYNGEE. TCRdb recomputed calls from the reads with MiXCR, one row per CDR3 protein. The table records approximately 220,000 distinct CDR3 sequences, approximately 40% of them present only once. The sample here was CD8+ T cells from cultured PBMCs, taken from culture after CMV antigen stimulation. The receptor's source is a human donor in good health (CMV status not recorded). Some clones in this sample may be carry-over from other donors' samples. The chain combines TRBV9 with TRBJ1-2; no firm D call. CDR3 DNA sequence: TGTGCCAGCAGCCCGAAGACTGACCTCTATGGCTACACCTTC. This gives the protein CASSPKTDLYGYTF.